This TCR beta chain is from a study of blood T cell repertoires in COVID-19. Background on the study: The United States, Italy and Spain supplied acute and convalescent COVID-19 samples. In each case, the material was cDNA or gDNA derived from T cells, B-cell-depleted T cells, or PBMCs.

Per the original data handling: Amplification of reference gene primers provided the estimated nucleated cell counts. The repertoire was sequenced with immunoSEQ multiplex PCR; TCRdb's copy has only in-frame clones and lacks some. The V and J calls and clone size are taken from that table; D and trimming were inferred from the DNA. This sample has about 100,000 clones, with nearly 90% found just once. The V and J ends lost 4 bases and 1 base respectively, with 10 bases between them. The CDR3 covers 14 residues. CDR1 and CDR2 (germline): KGHSY, FQNENV. The V call is TRBV16, the J call TRBJ1-2, with D possibly TRBD1 on 6 matching bases. Sequenced material: peripheral blood. The receptor's source is a man aged 50-60 years with active COVID-19. The CDR3 sequence is CASSPTDSNYGYTF. CDR3 nucleotide sequence: TGTGCCAGCAGCCCTACGGACAGTAACTATGGCTACACCTTC.